This passage covers 28 T cell receptor beta chains from one sample sequenced in a study of T cell repertoires in cytomegalovirus infection. TCRdb recomputed calls from the reads with MiXCR, one row per CDR3 protein. The table shows around 140,000 distinct CDR3 sequences, with 6.5% occurring only once. Sequencing was performed on PBMCs. These receptors all come from a human donor in good health (CMV status not recorded). Some clones in this sample may be carry-over from other donors' samples.

The chain couples TRBV20-1 to TRBJ1-1, with 7 nucleotides matching TRBD1. Losses at the gene ends were 1 base for V and 4 bases for J; bases not matched to a gene: 15. This CDR3 is 17 amino acids long. The germline gives CDR1 DFQATT, CDR2 SNEGSKA (reference sequence). The chain's CDR3 is CSARGYSRDSAVTEAFF. Written as DNA, the CDR3 is TGCAGTGCTAGAGGGTACTCCCGGGACAGTGCAGTCACTGAAGCTTTCTTT.

This clonotype was picked up many times. The chain carries TRBV28 and TRBJ1-2, with D possibly TRBD1 on 5 matching bases. Germline V gene sequence: CDR1 MDHEN, CDR2 SYDVKM. CDR3 length: 14 amino acids. V was shortened by 4 bases and J by 4 bases, with 13 bases between the two germline ends. The CDR3 spells CASSSPGQVYGYTF. The CDR3 DNA sequence: TGTGCCAGCAGTTCCCCGGGGCAGGTCTATGGCTACACCTTC.

This clonotype occurred many times. The chain links TRBV20-1 to TRBJ2-7; D not certain. Germline V gene data show CDR1 as DFQATT and CDR2 as SNEGSKA (reference sequence). V gave up 5 bases and J gave up 4 bases, with 21 bases separating them. The CDR3 spans 15 residues. CDR3 sequence: CSAPTQFRNAYEQYF. The CDR3 DNA reads TGCAGTGCTCCGACACAGTTCCGGAATGCGTACGAGCAGTACTTC.

The chain carries TRBV5-4 and TRBJ2-5, with D unclear. The germline gives CDR1 SGHNT, CDR2 YYREEE (reference sequence). The CDR3 runs to 14 residues. Trimming stripped 1 base from V and 1 base from J, with 8 bases between. The CDR3 nucleotides read TGTGCCAGCAGCTTGTGGGCCAGCCAAGAGACCCAGTACTTC. It encodes CASSLWASQETQYF.

In DNA, the CDR3 is TGTGCCAGTAGGGACGCTGGATATTCCATCCCCCTCCACTTT. As protein: CASRDAGYSIPLHF. The chain has TRBV19 and TRBJ1-6; no reliable D call. The V end was cut by 6 bases, the J end by 13 bases, with 19 bases between. From germline, CDR1 is LNHDA and CDR2 SQIVND (reference sequence). The CDR3 totals 14 residues.

This clonotype came up a few times. This chain connects TRBV5-1 to TRBJ2-5, with D tentatively TRBD1 (5 bases). V was cut by 2 bases and J by 5 bases, with 16 bases left in between. The CDR3 consists of 15 residues. The germline V gene has CDR1 SGHRS and CDR2 YFSETQ. CDR3 protein: CASSLQVNVQETQYF. CDR3 DNA sequence: TGCGCCAGCAGCTTACAGGTCAACGTCCAGGAGACCCAGTACTTC. Full variable domain (rest looked up from reference TRBV5-1 and TRBJ2-5): KAGVTQTPRYLIKTRGQQVTLSCSPISGHRSVSWYQQTPGQGLQFLFEYFSETQRNKGNFPGRFSGRQFSNSRSEMNVSTLELGDSALYLCASSLQVNVQETQYFGPGTRLLVL.

This clonotype was observed many times. This chain links TRBV7-2 with TRBJ2-3; the match to TRBD2 covers 10 bases. This CDR3 region has 15 residues. Germline CDR1 reads SGHTA; CDR2 reads FQGNSA. V lost 5 bases, J lost 3 bases, and 5 bases stayed unmatched. CDR3 sequence (DNA): TGTGCCAGCAGCACACAGGGACTAGCGACAGATACGCAGTATTTT. Encoded protein: CASSTQGLATDTQYF.

The table lists this clonotype with many counts. The chain links TRBV7-2 to TRBJ2-5, with 8 bases that match TRBD2. Looked up from germline, CDR1 is SGHTA and CDR2 is FQGNSA. After removal of 4 bases from V and 5 bases from J, the junction contained 3 bases not matched to a gene. The CDR3 loop spans 13 amino acids. CDR3 sequence (DNA): TGTGCCAGCAGCTCACCGGGGGGGGAGACCCAGTACTTC. This encodes CASSSPGGETQYF.

This clonotype was detected only a few times. The DNA for the CDR3 is TGCAGCGTTGCCAAGGGAATAACCGGGGAGCTGTTTTTT. Amino acid sequence: CSVAKGITGELFF. The rearrangement joins TRBV29-1 to TRBJ2-2; no firm D call. V gave up 4 bases and J gave up 5 bases, with 11 bases separating them. This CDR3 has 13 amino acids. The germline V gene has CDR1 SQVTM and CDR2 ANQGSEA.

The V gene is TRBV28, the J gene TRBJ2-3, with D unclear. In germline, CDR1 is MDHEN, CDR2 SYDVKM. V lost 5 bases and J 11 bases, leaving 14 bases between the germline ends. The length of the CDR3 is 12 residues. The CDR3 loop is CASSTPPREQYF. The CDR3 DNA follows: TGTGCCAGCAGTACCCCTCCGAGAGAGCAGTATTTT.

The gene calls are TRBV20-1 and TRBJ1-2; D is ambiguous. Germline V gives CDR1 DFQATT, CDR2 SNEGSKA (reference sequence). The CDR3 is 13 residues long. Trimming shortened V by 3 bases and J by 5 bases, and 13 bases separated the two germline ends. The CDR3 spells CSASPLSFYGYTF. DNA for the CDR3: TGCAGTGCTAGTCCCTTGTCCTTTTATGGCTACACCTTC.

In its sample, this clonotype was seen many times. The chain employs TRBV28 and TRBJ2-2; D may correspond to TRBD1 or TRBD2 (5 bases each). Germline V lookup: CDR1 MDHEN, CDR2 SYDVKM. CDR3 length: 16 amino acids. V gave up 2 bases and J gave up 3 bases, with 13 bases separating them. The CDR3 region is CASSLLGTAYTGELFF. CDR3 DNA sequence: TGTGCCAGCAGTTTACTCGGGACGGCCTACACCGGGGAGCTGTTTTTT. Complete variable domain (other parts from reference TRBV28 and TRBJ2-2): DVKVTQSSRYLVKRTGEKVFLECVQDMDHENMFWYRQDPGLGLRLIYFSYDVKMKEKGDIPEGYSVSREKKERFSLILESASTNQTSMYLCASSLLGTAYTGELFFGEGSRLTVL.

This rearrangement joins TRBV7-2 to TRBJ2-2; possible D gene TRBD1, 5 bases. The ends were cut back, 2 bases at V and 4 bases at J, with 8 bases in the middle. CDR3 length equals 14 residues. Germline CDR1 reads SGHTA; CDR2 reads FQGNSA. This chain's CDR3 is CASSLQGFTGELFF. The CDR3 region has the DNA TGTGCCAGCAGCTTACAGGGCTTCACCGGGGAGCTGTTTTTT.

The chain carries TRBV20-1 and TRBJ2-5, with TRBD1 matching 12 bases. The CDR3 sequence is 16 residues long. The germline gives CDR1 DFQATT, CDR2 SNEGSKA (reference sequence). The V gene end was trimmed by 0 bases and the J gene end by 5 bases; junction bases not matched to a gene: 7. Here the CDR3 reads CSARDPGTGGWETQYF. Here the CDR3 DNA reads TGCAGTGCTAGAGATCCCGGGACAGGGGGCTGGGAGACCCAGTACTTC.

This clonotype was recorded many times. This chain joins TRBV28 and TRBJ2-6, with D unclear. This CDR3 comprises 16 residues. Per the germline V gene, CDR1 is MDHEN and CDR2 is SYDVKM. The V and J ends lost 7 bases and 1 base respectively, with 14 bases between them. This CDR3 is CASTPSPGSGANVLTF. DNA of the CDR3: TGTGCCAGCACCCCATCCCCCGGTTCTGGGGCCAACGTCCTGACTTTC.

This clonotype was seen repeatedly, ten times or more. This rearrangement joins TRBV4-3 to TRBJ1-2; D call uncertain. Germline CDR1 LGHNA, CDR2 YSLEER. The CDR3 loop spans 16 amino acids. With 0 bases removed from V and 0 bases from J, the gap between germline ends came to 11 bases. This chain's CDR3 is CASSQDLGTANYGYTF. CDR3 DNA sequence: TGCGCCAGCAGCCAAGATCTAGGCACTGCTAACTATGGCTACACCTTC.

This clonotype was seen at least ten times. The chain uses TRBV7-8 and TRBJ1-5; no clear D. Germline CDR1 reads SGHVS; CDR2 reads FQNEAQ. This CDR3 has 14 amino acids. V was cut by 4 bases and J by 0 bases, with 7 bases left in between. The CDR3 region has the DNA TGTGCCAGCAGCTCGGTGAATAGCAATCAGCCCCAGCATTTT. Its protein product is CASSSVNSNQPQHF.

This clonotype was observed at least ten times. The chain carries TRBV7-9 and TRBJ2-5, with D possibly being TRBD2 (6 bases). Germline CDR1 SEHNR, CDR2 FQNEAQ (reference sequence). This CDR3 is built from 16 residues. The V gene lost 2 bases and the J gene lost 0 bases, with 13 bases spanning the gap. The CDR3 sequence is CASSLPNRGDQETQYF. The CDR3 DNA follows: TGTGCCAGCAGCTTACCAAATCGCGGGGACCAAGAGACCCAGTACTTC.

This clonotype was counted at least ten times. The V and J genes are TRBV7-2 and TRBJ2-3, with D unresolved. This CDR3 has 15 amino acids. Germline values: CDR1 SGHTA, CDR2 FQGNSA. Trimming pared 2 bases from V and 2 bases from J, leaving 11 bases between. DNA for the CDR3: TGTGCCAGCAGCTTAACATGGAACCCCACAGATACGCAGTATTTT. Its protein is CASSLTWNPTDTQYF.

This clonotype was recorded many times. V gene TRBV28 combines with J gene TRBJ1-5, with D perhaps TRBD1 (5 bases). CDR1 is MDHEN and CDR2 is SYDVKM in the germline V gene. V shed 3 bases and J shed 6 bases, with 15 bases lying between them. The CDR3 sequence is 15 residues long. The CDR3 DNA sequence: TGTGCCAGCAGTTTCGGTCGCAGGGACGGTCAGCCCCAGCATTTT. It translates to CASSFGRRDGQPQHF.

This clonotype was picked up many times. This chain uses TRBV10-3 with TRBJ2-5; D not resolved. Germline loops: CDR1 ENHRY, CDR2 SYGVKD. Trimming shortened V by 7 bases and J by 5 bases, and 17 bases separated the two germline ends. This CDR3 contains 14 residues. In nucleotides, the CDR3 is TGTGCCATCAAAGGGCACTCAGACGCGGAGACCCAGTACTTC. Residues: CAIKGHSDAETQYF.

The sample holds many counts of this clonotype. The chain uses TRBV5-4 and TRBJ2-7, with D possibly being TRBD2 (7 bases). CDR3 length: 16 residues. Germline V gives CDR1 SGHNT, CDR2 YYREEE (reference sequence). Trimming shortened V by 0 bases and J by 9 bases, and 22 bases separated the two germline ends. CDR3 DNA: TGTGCCAGCAGCTTGGGGGGGGGCGGAACAGGGTTTGCGCAGTACTTC. This encodes CASSLGGGGTGFAQYF.

This clonotype was seen ten or more times. The gene calls are TRBV20-1 and TRBJ1-5, with D unclear. The germline V and J ends were trimmed by 3 bases and 0 bases, with 15 bases remaining between them. CDR3 size: 16 residues. Germline CDR1 is DFQATT and CDR2 is SNEGSKA (reference sequence). The DNA of the CDR3 is TGCAGTGCTAGCAAACAGCTACTCTATAGCAATCAGCCCCAGCATTTT. This encodes CSASKQLLYSNQPQHF.

The DNA of the CDR3 is TGTGCCACGAGATCCGGGGGGACGAGCAATCAGCCCCAGCATTTT. It is translated as CATRSGGTSNQPQHF. The rearrangement links TRBV28 to TRBJ1-5; the D gene is possibly TRBD1 (5 bases). This CDR3 region has 15 residues. Per germline, CDR1 MDHEN and CDR2 SYDVKM. V gave up 10 bases and J gave up 1 base, with 17 bases separating them.

The V gene is TRBV7-6, the J gene TRBJ1-6, with TRBD1 identical over 7 bases. The CDR3 runs 14 residues. CDR1 is SGHVS and CDR2 is FNYEAQ in the germline V gene. V was pared by 6 bases and J by 4 bases, with 3 bases of the junction left unmatched. The CDR3 protein is CASRRQGYNSPLHF. DNA of the CDR3: TGTGCCAGCAGGAGACAGGGTTATAATTCACCCCTCCACTTT.

This clonotype was counted ten times or more. The rearrangement links TRBV6-1 to TRBJ2-7, with a tentative D call TRBD1 (6 bases). V was cut by 6 bases and J by 3 bases, with 15 bases left in between. The CDR3 runs 14 residues. Germline values: CDR1 MNHNS, CDR2 SASEGT. CDR3 coding DNA: TGTGCCAGCAGGACCAGCCAAGGGGGCTACGAGCAGTACTTC. Amino acids: CASRTSQGGYEQYF.

The rearrangement joins TRBV29-1 to TRBJ2-3; 9 positions agree with TRBD1. With V trimmed by 6 bases and J by 2 bases, 3 bases remained unmatched. This CDR3 is 13 amino acids long. Germline CDR1 is SQVTM and CDR2 is ANQGSEA. The CDR3 DNA reads as TGCAGCGTCCGGGACAGGGTCACAGATACGCAGTATTTT. Amino acids: CSVRDRVTDTQYF.

This clonotype was seen at least ten times. The gene calls are TRBV28 and TRBJ2-3; 7 bases are shared with TRBD1. Trimming took 8 bases from V and 4 from J; bases not matched to a gene: 9. The CDR3 is 14 residues long. Per the germline V gene, CDR1 is MDHEN and CDR2 is SYDVKM. The CDR3 sequence: CASRQGGRADTQYF. CDR3 bases: TGTGCCAGCCGACAGGGCGGAAGGGCAGATACGCAGTATTTT.